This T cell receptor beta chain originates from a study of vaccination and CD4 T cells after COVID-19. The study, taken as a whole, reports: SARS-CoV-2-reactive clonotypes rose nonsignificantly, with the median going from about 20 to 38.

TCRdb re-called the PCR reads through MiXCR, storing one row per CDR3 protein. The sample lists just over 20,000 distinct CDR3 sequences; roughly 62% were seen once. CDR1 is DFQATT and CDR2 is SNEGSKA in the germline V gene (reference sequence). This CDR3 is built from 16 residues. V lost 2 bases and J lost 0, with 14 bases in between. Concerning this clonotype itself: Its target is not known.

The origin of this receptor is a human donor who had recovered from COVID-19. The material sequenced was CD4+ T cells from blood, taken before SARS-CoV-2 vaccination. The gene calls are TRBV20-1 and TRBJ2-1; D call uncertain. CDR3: CSARPRRSRSYNEQFF. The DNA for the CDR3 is TGCAGTGCTAGACCTAGGCGGTCCCGCTCCTACAATGAGCAGTTCTTC.